The clone carrying this T cell receptor (beta chain) was counted at least ten times. These data originate in a study of regulatory T cells in long-lasting Graves disease. Specified time point: newly diagnosed GD, antithyroid drugs for less than 3 months. Following extraction of RNA from PBMCs, that RNA was used to make the TCR library. In Xi'an, China, an endocrinology department was the source of patients. With EDTA tubes as the receptacles, 7 to 9 milliliters of peripheral blood were drawn. V lost 1 base to trimming and J lost 3 bases, with 15 bases between them. The CDR3 totals 16 residues. According to the study, TCR beta libraries were built with iRepertoire HTBI primers and CDR3-region Arm-PCR. MiXCR, applied by TCRdb to the multiplex PCR reads, yields one record per CDR3 protein. This sample yields 400,000 to 550,000 distinct CDR3 sequences, of which roughly 15% are seen a single time; around a tenth belongs to the top ten.

Separately, the same data were catalogued under a study of T cells in Graves' hyperthyroidism and ophthalmopathy. Per that study: Patients counted as stable if ophthalmopathy did not develop within 18 months. HTBI primers were employed in a first-round RT-PCR of the TCR CDR3.

The receptor comes from a woman younger than 45 with Graves disease. The V and J genes are TRBV12-3 or TRBV12-4 and TRBJ1-2; no clear D. The sample here was peripheral blood mononuclear cells (PBMCs), taken at new diagnosis, from a patient treated with antithyroid drugs. CDR3 sequence (DNA): TGTGCCAGCAGTTTAGATTCCGGCCGACTTGACTATGGCTACACCTTC. Translated, it gives CASSLDSGRLDYGYTF.